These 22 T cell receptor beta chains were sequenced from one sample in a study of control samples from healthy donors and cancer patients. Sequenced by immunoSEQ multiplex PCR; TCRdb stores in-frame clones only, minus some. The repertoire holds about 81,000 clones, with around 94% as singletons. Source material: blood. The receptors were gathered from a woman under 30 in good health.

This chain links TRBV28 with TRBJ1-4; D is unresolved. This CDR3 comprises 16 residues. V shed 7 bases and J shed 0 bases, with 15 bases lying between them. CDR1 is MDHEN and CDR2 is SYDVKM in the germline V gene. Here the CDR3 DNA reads TGTGCCAGCACCCAACCCCGGGGATCAACTAATGAAAAACTGTTTTTT. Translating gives CASTQPRGSTNEKLFF.

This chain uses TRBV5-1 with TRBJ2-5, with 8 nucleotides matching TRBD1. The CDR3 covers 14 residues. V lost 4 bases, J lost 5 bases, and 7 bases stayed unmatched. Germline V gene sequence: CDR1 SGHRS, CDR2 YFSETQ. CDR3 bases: TGCGCCAGCAGCCTTACAGGGGGATCGGAGACCCAGTACTTC. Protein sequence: CASSLTGGSETQYF.

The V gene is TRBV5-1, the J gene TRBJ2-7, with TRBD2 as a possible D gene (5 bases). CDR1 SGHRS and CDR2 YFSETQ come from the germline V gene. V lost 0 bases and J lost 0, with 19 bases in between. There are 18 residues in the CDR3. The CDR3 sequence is CASSLDRSGIRTSYEQYF. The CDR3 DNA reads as TGCGCCAGCAGCTTGGATAGATCCGGGATACGGACCTCCTACGAGCAGTACTTC. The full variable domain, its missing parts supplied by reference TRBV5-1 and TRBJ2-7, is KAGVTQTPRYLIKTRGQQVTLSCSPISGHRSVSWYQQTPGQGLQFLFEYFSETQRNKGNFPGRFSGRQFSNSRSEMNVSTLELGDSALYLCASSLDRSGIRTSYEQYFGPGTRLTVT.

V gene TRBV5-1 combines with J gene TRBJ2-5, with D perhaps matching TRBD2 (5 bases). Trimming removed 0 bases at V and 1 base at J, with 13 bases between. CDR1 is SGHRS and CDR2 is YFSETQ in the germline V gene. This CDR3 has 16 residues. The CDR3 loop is CASSLESGPPQETQYF. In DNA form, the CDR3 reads TGCGCCAGCAGCTTGGAAAGCGGACCGCCCCAAGAGACCCAGTACTTC.

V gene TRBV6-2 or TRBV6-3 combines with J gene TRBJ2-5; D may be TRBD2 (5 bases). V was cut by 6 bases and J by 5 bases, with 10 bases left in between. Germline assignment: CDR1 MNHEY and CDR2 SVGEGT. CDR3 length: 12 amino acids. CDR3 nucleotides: TGTGCCAGCAGCGAGGGTAGGGAGACCCAGTACTTC. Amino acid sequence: CASSEGRETQYF.

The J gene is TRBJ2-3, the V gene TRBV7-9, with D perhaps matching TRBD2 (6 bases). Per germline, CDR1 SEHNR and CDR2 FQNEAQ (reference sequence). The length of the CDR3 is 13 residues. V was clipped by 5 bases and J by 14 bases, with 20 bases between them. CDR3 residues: CASSKSEERALYF. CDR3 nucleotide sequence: TGTGCCAGCAGCAAATCCGAGGAGCGGGCGCTGTATTTT.

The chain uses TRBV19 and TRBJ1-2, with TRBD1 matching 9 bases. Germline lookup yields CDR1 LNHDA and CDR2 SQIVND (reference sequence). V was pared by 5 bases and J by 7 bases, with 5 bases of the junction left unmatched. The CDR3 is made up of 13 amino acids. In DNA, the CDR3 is TGTGCCAGTAGTCCACCGACAGGGGGTGGCTACACCTTC. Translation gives CASSPPTGGGYTF.

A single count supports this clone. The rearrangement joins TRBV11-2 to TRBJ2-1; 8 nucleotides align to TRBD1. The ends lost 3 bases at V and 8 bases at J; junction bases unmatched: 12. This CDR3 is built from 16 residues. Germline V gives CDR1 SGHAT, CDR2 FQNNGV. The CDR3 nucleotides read TGTGCCAGCAGCTTTAAGGGGGACAGGCTCGCCGATGAGCAGTTCTTC. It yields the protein CASSFKGDRLADEQFF.

This chain's CDR3 is CASRQTPGTGADEQYF. CDR3 bases: TGCGCCAGCAGGCAAACCCCCGGGACAGGGGCCGACGAGCAGTACTTC. This sequence joins TRBV5-1 and TRBJ2-7, with TRBD1 matching 10 bases. Germline CDR1 and CDR2: SGHRS and YFSETQ. Losses at the gene ends were 5 bases for V and 5 bases for J; bases not matched to a gene: 13. CDR3 length: 16 residues. The full variable domain, rest sourced from reference TRBV5-1 and TRBJ2-7, is KAGVTQTPRYLIKTRGQQVTLSCSPISGHRSVSWYQQTPGQGLQFLFEYFSETQRNKGNFPGRFSGRQFSNSRSEMNVSTLELGDSALYLCASRQTPGTGADEQYFGPGTRLTVT.

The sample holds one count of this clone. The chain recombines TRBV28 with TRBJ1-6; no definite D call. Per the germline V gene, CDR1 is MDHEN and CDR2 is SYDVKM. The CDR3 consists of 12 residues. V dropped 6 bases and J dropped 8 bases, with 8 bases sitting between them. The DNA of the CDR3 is TGTGCCAGCAGGGAAAGAGATTCACCCCTCCACTTT. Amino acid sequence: CASRERDSPLHF.

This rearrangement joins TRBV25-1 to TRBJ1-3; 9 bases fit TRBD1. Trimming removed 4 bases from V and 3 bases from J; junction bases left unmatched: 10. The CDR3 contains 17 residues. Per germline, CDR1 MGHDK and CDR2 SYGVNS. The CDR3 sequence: CASSGVTDRGNGNTIYF. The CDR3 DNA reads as TGTGCCAGCAGTGGAGTAACCGACAGGGGGAATGGAAACACCATATATTTT.

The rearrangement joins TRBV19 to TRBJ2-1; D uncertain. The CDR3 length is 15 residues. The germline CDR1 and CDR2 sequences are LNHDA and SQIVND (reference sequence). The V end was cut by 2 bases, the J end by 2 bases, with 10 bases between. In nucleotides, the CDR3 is TGTGCCAGTAGTATATGGCAGTCTACCTACAATGAGCAGTTCTTC. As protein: CASSIWQSTYNEQFF.

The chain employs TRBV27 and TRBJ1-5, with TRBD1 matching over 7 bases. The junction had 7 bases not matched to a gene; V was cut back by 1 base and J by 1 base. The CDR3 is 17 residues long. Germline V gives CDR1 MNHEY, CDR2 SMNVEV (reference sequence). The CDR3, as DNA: TGTGCCAGCAGTTTATTCCACAGGGGTCTAAGCAATCAGCCCCAGCATTTT. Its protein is CASSLFHRGLSNQPQHF.

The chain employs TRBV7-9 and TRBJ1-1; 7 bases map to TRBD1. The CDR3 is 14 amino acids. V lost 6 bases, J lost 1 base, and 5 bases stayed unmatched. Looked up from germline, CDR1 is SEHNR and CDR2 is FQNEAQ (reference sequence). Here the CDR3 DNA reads TGTGCCAGCAGTATGGACAGGCGGAACACTGAAGCTTTCTTT. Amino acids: CASSMDRRNTEAFF.

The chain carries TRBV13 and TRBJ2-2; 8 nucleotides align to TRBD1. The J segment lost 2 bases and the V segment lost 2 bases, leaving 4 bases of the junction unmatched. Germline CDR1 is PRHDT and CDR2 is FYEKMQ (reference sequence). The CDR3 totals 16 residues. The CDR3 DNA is TGTGCCAGCAGCTTAATACAGGGGGGTAACACCGGGGAGCTGTTTTTT. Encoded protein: CASSLIQGGNTGELFF.

CDR3 bases: TGCAGCGTCGTTACAGACACCGAGCAGTTCTTC. It translates to CSVVTDTEQFF. The V gene is TRBV29-1, the J gene TRBJ2-1; D ambiguous. Germline V gene data show CDR1 as SQVTM and CDR2 as ANQGSEA. CDR3 length: 11 residues. The V gene lost 6 bases and the J gene lost 10 bases, with 13 bases spanning the gap.

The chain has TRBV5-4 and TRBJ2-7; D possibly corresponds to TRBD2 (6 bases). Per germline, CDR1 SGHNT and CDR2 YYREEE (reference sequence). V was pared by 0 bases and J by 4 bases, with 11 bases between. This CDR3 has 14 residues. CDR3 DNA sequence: TGTGCCAGCAGCTTGGGTGTGGGAGGATACGAGCAGTACTTC. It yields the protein CASSLGVGGYEQYF.

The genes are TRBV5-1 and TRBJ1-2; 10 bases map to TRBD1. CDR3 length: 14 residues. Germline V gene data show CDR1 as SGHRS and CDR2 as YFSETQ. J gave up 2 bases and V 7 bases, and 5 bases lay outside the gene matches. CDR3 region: CASRSGQGNYGYTF. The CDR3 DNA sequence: TGCGCCAGCCGCTCGGGACAGGGGAACTATGGCTACACCTTC.

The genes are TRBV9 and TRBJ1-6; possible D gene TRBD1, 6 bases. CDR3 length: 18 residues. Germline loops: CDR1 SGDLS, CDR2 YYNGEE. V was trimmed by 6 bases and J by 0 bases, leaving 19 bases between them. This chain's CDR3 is CASTRGASTSSYNSPLHF. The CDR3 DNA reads TGTGCCAGCACGAGGGGGGCCTCAACGAGCTCCTATAATTCACCCCTCCACTTT. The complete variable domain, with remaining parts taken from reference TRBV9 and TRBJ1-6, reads DSGVTQTPKHLITATGQRVTLRCSPRSGDLSVYWYQQSLDQGLQFLIQYYNGEERAKGNILERFSAQQFPDLHSELNLSSLELGDSALYFCASTRGASTSSYNSPLHFGNGTRLTVT.

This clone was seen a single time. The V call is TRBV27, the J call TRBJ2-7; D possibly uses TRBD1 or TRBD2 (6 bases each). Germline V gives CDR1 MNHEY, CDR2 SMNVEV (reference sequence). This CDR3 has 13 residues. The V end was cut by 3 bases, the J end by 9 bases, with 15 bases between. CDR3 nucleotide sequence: TGTGCCAGCAGTTTTTCCCGGGGGCCGGGGCAGTACTTC. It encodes CASSFSRGPGQYF.

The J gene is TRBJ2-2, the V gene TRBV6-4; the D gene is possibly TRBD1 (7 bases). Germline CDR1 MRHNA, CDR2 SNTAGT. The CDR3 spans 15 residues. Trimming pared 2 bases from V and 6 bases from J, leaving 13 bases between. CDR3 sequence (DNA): TGTGCCAGCAGTGACGAAGCAGGGGGGCCCGGGGAGCTGTTTTTT. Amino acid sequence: CASSDEAGGPGELFF.

The CDR3 reads CASSKGGIEAGELFF. In nucleotides, the CDR3 is TGTGCCAGCAGTAAGGGGGGGATTGAGGCCGGGGAGCTGTTTTTT. The V gene is TRBV6-5, the J gene TRBJ2-2; the D gene is possibly TRBD2 (7 bases). V gave up 5 bases and J gave up 6 bases, with 16 bases separating them. CDR3 length: 15 residues. Germline CDR1 and CDR2: MNHEY and SVGAGI.